This is a list of T cell receptor beta chains from one sample in a study of T-cell memory formation after mild COVID-19. TCRdb redid the calling of the 5' RACE reads with MiXCR, one entry per CDR3 protein. The repertoire holds some 450,000 distinct CDR3 sequences, under 20% seen once, with 20% to 25% in the top ten. Sequenced sample: PBMCs or a T cell subset sorted from them (not recorded which). The receptors stem from a man aged 18 to 30 who had mild COVID-19 (a few samples of this study predate the infection). Cell type and time point are not known. The CDR3 runs from the conserved cysteine through the conserved F or W. The D gene is left open where the match is weak. Where a row states a size, it is once, few, many or the class of an expanded clone; other rows omit it.

abundance	v_gene	j_gene	len	d_gene	CDR3nt	CDR3aa
NA	TRBV11-2	TRBJ1-1	15	NA	TGTGCCAGCAGCTTAGTGGGGGGGACACACGTGTCTGCTTTCTTT	CASSLVGGTHVSAFF
NA	TRBV5-6	TRBJ2-3	17	TRBD2	TGTGCCAGCAGCTGGGGACTAGCGGGGGCCAGCACAGATACGCAGTATTTT	CASSWGLAGASTDTQYF
few	TRBV4-2	TRBJ1-3	16	NA	TGTGCCAGCAGCCAAGAGGAAGCCTTCTCTGGAAACACCATATATTTT	CASSQEEAFSGNTIYF
many	TRBV6-5	TRBJ2-2	12	NA	TGTGCCAGCAGTTACGGTCCGGGGGAGCTGTTTTTT	CASSYGPGELFF
NA	TRBV6-5	TRBJ2-5	14	NA	TGTGCCAGCAGTTACTCCCGGGACGCCTGGATCCAGTACTTC	CASSYSRDAWIQYF
few	TRBV2	TRBJ1-1	16	NA	TGTGCCAGCACCGTAGACAGGACAGTCATGAACACTGAAGCTTTCTTT	CASTVDRTVMNTEAFF
few	TRBV12-5	TRBJ2-5	15	TRBD1	TGTGCTAGTGGCCCGGACAGGGGGCGGCAAGAGACCCAGTACTTC	CASGPDRGRQETQYF
many	TRBV7-2	TRBJ2-1	14	TRBD1	TGTGCCAGCAGCCCCACCGGGACAGTGGGTGAGCAGTTCTTC	CASSPTGTVGEQFF
NA	TRBV9	TRBJ2-7	15	TRBD2	TGTGCCAGCAGCGTAGAAGGCGGGAGCTCCTACGAGCAGTACTTC	CASSVEGGSSYEQYF
few	TRBV20-1	TRBJ2-1	13	NA	TGCAGTGCTAGAGAAGGGGGATTCAATGAGCAGTTCTTC	CSAREGGFNEQFF
few	TRBV7-9	TRBJ2-7	15	TRBD1	TGTGCCAGCAGCCTAGGACAGGGGATCTCCTACGAGCAGTACTTC	CASSLGQGISYEQYF
NA	TRBV7-6	TRBJ2-7	14	TRBD2	TGTGCCAGCAGCCCCGGACTAGCTCCTTGGGAGCAGTACTTC	CASSPGLAPWEQYF
few	TRBV5-1	TRBJ2-2	14	NA	TGCGCCAGCAGTTTAAACGGGAGACCCGGGGAGCTGTTTTTT	CASSLNGRPGELFF
many	TRBV6-5	TRBJ1-1	14	NA	TGTGCCAGCAGTTACCGTCGGCCAGGTACTGAAGCTTTCTTT	CASSYRRPGTEAFF